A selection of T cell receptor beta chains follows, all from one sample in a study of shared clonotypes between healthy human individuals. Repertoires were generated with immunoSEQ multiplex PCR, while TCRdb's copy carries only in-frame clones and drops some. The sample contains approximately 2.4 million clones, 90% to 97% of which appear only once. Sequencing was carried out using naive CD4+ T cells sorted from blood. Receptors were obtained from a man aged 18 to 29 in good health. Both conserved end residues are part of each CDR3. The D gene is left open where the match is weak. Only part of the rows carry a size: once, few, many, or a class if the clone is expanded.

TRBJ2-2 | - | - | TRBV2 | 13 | TGTGCCAGCAGTGAAAACGTTGCCGGGGAGCTGTTTTTT | CASSENVAGELFF
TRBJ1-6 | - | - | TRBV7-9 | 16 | TGTGCCAGCAGCTTAGCCCGACCGAGAAATAATTCACCCCTCCACTTT | CASSLARPRNNSPLHF
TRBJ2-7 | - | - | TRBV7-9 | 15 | TGTGCCAGCAGCTTAAGTCGAGGGTTTCTTTCAGAGCAGTACTTC | CASSLSRGFLSEQYF
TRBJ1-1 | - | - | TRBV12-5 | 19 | TGTGCTAGTGGTCACCTATACAGGGAGGTGAGTCCTCCGAACACTGAAGCTTTCTTT | CASGHLYREVSPPNTEAFF
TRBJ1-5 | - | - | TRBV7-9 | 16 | TGTGCCAGCAGCTTCGGGCAGGATCATAGCAATCAGCCCCAGCATTTT | CASSFGQDHSNQPQHF
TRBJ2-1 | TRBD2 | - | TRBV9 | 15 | TGTGCCAGCAGCGTAGACCTAGCGGGGGGACATGAGCAGTTCTTC | CASSVDLAGGHEQFF
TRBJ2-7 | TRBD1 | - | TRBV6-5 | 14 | TGTGCCAGCAAGAGGGACAGGGAGATCTACGAGCAGTACTTC | CASKRDREIYEQYF
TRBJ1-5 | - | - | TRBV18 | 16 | TGTGCCAGCTCACCACTGCCACAGGTGGGGTATCAGCCCCAGCATTTT | CASSPLPQVGYQPQHF
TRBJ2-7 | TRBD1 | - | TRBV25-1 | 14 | TGTGCCAGCAGTGAATCCGACAGGGGCTACGAGCAGTACTTC | CASSESDRGYEQYF
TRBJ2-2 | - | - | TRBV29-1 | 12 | TGCAGCGTTAGAGGGGTGGCCGGGGAGCTGTTTTTT | CSVRGVAGELFF
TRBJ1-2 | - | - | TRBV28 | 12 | TGTGCCAGCACTCAGACTAACTATGGCTACACCTTC | CASTQTNYGYTF
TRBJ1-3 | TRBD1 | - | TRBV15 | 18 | TGTGCCACCAGCAGAGATCCCGGGACAGGGGGCTCTGGAAACACCATATATTTT | CATSRDPGTGGSGNTIYF
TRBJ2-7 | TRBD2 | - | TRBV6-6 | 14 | TGTGCCAGCAGTCTCCTAGCGGGAGCCGACGAGCAGTACTTC | CASSLLAGADEQYF
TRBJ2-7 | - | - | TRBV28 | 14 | TGTGCCAGCAGTCCTTCCGGCGGAACCTACGAGCAGTACTTC | CASSPSGGTYEQYF
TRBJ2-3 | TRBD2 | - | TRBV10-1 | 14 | TGCGCCAGCAGCCAGCGGGGGGACACAGATACGCAGTATTTT | CASSQRGDTDTQYF
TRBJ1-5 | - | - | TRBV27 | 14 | TGTGCCAGCAGTCATCCATTTAGGAATCAGCCCCAGCATTTT | CASSHPFRNQPQHF
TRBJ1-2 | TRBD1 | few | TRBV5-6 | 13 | TGTGCCAGCAGCCCAACAGGGGTCTATGGCTACACCTTC | CASSPTGVYGYTF
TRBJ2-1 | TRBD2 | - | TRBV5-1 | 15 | TGCGCCAGCAGCTTGCTAGCGGACTCCTACAATGAGCAGTTCTTC | CASSLLADSYNEQFF
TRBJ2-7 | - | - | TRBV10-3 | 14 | TGTGCCATCAGTGAGAGTGGGACTTCCTACGAGCAGTACTTC | CAISESGTSYEQYF
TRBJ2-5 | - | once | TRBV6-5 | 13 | TGTGCCAGCGGGCGCGGGGGCAGGGAGACCCAGTACTTC | CASGRGGRETQYF
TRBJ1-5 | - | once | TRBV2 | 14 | TGTGCCAGCAGTGATAAAGGGCGAGTCCAGCCCCAGCATTTT | CASSDKGRVQPQHF
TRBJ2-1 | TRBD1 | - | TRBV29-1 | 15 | TGCAGCTCCGGATTGGGGACAGTCACCTACAATGAGCAGTTCTTC | CSSGLGTVTYNEQFF
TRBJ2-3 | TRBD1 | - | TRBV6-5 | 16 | TGTGCCAGCAGTTCGGGACAGTCACCACGGACAGATACGCAGTATTTT | CASSSGQSPRTDTQYF
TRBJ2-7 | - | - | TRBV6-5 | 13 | TGTGCCAGCAGGCGGACACCAGCCTACGAGCAGTACTTC | CASRRTPAYEQYF
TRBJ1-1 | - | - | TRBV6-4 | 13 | TGTGCCAGCAGTGTGTCGGGTAACACTGAAGCTTTCTTT | CASSVSGNTEAFF
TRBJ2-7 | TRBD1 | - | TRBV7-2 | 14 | TGTGCCAGCAATGGGGGGACAGGGCCCTACGAGCAGTACTTC | CASNGGTGPYEQYF
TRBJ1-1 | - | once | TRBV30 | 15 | TGTGCCTGGAGTCAAAACGGCGGGGGACACACTGAAGCTTTCTTT | CAWSQNGGGHTEAFF
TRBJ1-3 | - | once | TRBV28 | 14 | TGTGCCAGCAGTTTATCAGGCCCCGAGGCCACCATATATTTT | CASSLSGPEATIYF
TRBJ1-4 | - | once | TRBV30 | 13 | TGTGCCTGGAACGGACAGCGTAATGAAAAACTGTTTTTT | CAWNGQRNEKLFF
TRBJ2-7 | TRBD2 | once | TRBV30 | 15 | TGTGCCTGGAAAAGGGTAGCGGGCGGCTCCTACGAGCAGTACTTC | CAWKRVAGGSYEQYF
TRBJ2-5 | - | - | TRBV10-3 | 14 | TGTGCCATCAGCCACGGAGGAGACAAAGAGACCCAGTACTTC | CAISHGGDKETQYF
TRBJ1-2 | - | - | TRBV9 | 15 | TGTGCCAGCAGCGTAGGGAGTTGGGGAAACCAAGGCTACACCTTC | CASSVGSWGNQGYTF
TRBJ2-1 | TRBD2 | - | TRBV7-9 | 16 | TGTGCCAGCAGCACAATAGCGGGAGGGCCGGGGAATGAGCAGTTCTTC | CASSTIAGGPGNEQFF
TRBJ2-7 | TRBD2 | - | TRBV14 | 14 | TGTGCCAGCAGCCAAGGGGCGAGCGGGAGAGAGCAGTACTTC | CASSQGASGREQYF
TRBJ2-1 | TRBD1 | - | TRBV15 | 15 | TGTGCCACCAGCATCGGGACAGGGGGACACAATGAGCAGTTCTTC | CATSIGTGGHNEQFF
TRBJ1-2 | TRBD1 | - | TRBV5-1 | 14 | TGCGCCAGCAGCGTTACAGGGGGCAGCTATGGCTACACCTTC | CASSVTGGSYGYTF
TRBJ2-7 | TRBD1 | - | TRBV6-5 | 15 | TGTGCCAGCAGTTACGACGGGACAGTTGCCTACGAGCAGTACTTC | CASSYDGTVAYEQYF
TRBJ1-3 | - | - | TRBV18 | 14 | TGTGCCAGCTCACCCGACATATCCGGAAACACCATATATTTT | CASSPDISGNTIYF
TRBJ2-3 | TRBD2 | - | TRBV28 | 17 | TGTGCCAGCCCACCGCTCTTAAGTGCGGGAGGCACAGATACGCAGTATTTT | CASPPLLSAGGTDTQYF
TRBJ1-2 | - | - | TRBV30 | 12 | TGTGCCTGGACCAGGGGTGACTATGGCTACACCTTC | CAWTRGDYGYTF
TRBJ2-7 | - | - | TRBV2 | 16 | TGTGCCAGCAGTGAACGTAGCGGACTGAGCTCCTACGAGCAGTACTTC | CASSERSGLSSYEQYF
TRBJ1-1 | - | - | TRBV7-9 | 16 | TGTGCCAGCAGCTTAGTTGGTCAGGGACCGAACACTGAAGCTTTCTTT | CASSLVGQGPNTEAFF
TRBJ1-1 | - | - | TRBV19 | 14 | TGTGCCAGCAGAAACAGGGAGGAGAACACTGAAGCTTTCTTT | CASRNREENTEAFF
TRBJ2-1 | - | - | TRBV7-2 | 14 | TGTGCCAGCGGCCCCTCGCTCTCCTACAATGAGCAGTTCTTC | CASGPSLSYNEQFF
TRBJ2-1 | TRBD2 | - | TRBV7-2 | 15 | TGTGCCAGCAGCCCCTGGACTAGCGGGAGCAATGAGCAGTTCTTC | CASSPWTSGSNEQFF
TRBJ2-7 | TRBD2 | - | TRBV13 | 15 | TGTGCCAGCAGCAAACTAGCGGGGGGGCTTCGCGAGCAGTACTTC | CASSKLAGGLREQYF
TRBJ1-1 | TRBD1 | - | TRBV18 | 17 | TGTGCCAGCTCTCAGGGACAGGGGGCGTTATTCAACACTGAAGCTTTCTTT | CASSQGQGALFNTEAFF
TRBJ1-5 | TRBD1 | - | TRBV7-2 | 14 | TGTGCCAGCAGCTCCGGGACAGGGAGTCAGCCCCAGCATTTT | CASSSGTGSQPQHF
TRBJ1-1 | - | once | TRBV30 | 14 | TGTGCCTGGAGGGGGGGTGGCCCGAACACTGAAGCTTTCTTT | CAWRGGGPNTEAFF
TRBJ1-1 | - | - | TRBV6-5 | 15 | TGTGCCAGCAGTTACACAGGGTTTGGGAACACTGAAGCTTTCTTT | CASSYTGFGNTEAFF
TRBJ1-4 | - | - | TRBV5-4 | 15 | TGTGCCAGCAGCCCGGGTGGTGGATTTAATGAAAAACTGTTTTTT | CASSPGGGFNEKLFF
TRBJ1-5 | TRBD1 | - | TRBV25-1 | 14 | TGTGCCAGCAGTGTAACAGGGGGCAATCAGCCCCAGCATTTT | CASSVTGGNQPQHF
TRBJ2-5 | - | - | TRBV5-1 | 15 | TGCGCCAGCAGCATTGCTGGGGGGTACCAAGAGACCCAGTACTTC | CASSIAGGYQETQYF
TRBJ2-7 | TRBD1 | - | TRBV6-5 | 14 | TGTGCCAGCGGGGGGACAGGATCGTCCTACGAGCAGTACTTC | CASGGTGSSYEQYF
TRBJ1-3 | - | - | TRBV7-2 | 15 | TGTGCCAGCAGCACGGTCGGGGGGGGTGGAAACACCATATATTTT | CASSTVGGGGNTIYF